This T cell receptor (beta chain) is from a study of OX40 agonist ivuxolimab in advanced cancers. Study observations and caveats: No determination was made of the antigen specificity of the expanded peripheral T cells. CD4+ T cells averaged fewer expanded clones than CD8+ T cells.

A word on this clone: Its antigen is still unknown.

Clones were sequenced by immunoSEQ multiplex PCR, and TCRdb holds only the in-frame ones, with some missing. The sample consists of some 98,000 clones, 85% to 95% of them appearing once. Sample: CD4+ or CD8+ T cells sorted from blood, taken in a trial of the OX40 agonist ivuxolimab. The TCR comes from an adult with an advanced solid tumor such as melanoma, head and neck, liver or kidney cancer.

CDR3 DNA sequence: TGTGCCAGCAGTCTCCCGGGCTACGAGCAGTACTTC. Translated: CASSLPGYEQYF. The chain combines TRBV27 with TRBJ2-7; D unresolved. This CDR3 has 12 residues. Trimming stripped 5 bases from V and 3 bases from J, with 8 bases between. CDR1 is MNHEY, CDR2 SMNVEV, per germline (reference sequence).